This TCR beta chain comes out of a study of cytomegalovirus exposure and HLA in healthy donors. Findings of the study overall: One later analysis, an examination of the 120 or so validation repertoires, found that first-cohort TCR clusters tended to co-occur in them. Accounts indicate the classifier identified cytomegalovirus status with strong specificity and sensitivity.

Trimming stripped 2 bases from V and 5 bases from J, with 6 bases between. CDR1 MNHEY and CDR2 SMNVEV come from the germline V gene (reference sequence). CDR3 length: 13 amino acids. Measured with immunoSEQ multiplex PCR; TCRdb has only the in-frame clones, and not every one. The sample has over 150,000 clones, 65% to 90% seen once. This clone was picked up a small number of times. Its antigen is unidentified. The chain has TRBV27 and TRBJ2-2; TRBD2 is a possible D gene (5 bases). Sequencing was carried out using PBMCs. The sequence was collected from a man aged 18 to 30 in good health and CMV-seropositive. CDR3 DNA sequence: TGTGCCAGCAGTTTAGGGAGTACCGGGGAGCTGTTTTTT. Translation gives CASSLGSTGELFF.